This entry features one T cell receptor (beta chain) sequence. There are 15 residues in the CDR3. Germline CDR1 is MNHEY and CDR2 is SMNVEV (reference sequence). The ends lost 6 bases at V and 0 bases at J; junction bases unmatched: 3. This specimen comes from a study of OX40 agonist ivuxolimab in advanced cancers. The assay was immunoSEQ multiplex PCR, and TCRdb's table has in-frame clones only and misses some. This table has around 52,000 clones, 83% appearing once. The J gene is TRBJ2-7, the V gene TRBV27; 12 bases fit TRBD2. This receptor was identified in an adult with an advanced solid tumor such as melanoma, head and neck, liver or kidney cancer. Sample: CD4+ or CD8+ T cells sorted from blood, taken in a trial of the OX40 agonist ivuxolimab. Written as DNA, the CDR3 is TGTGCCAGCAGGCTAGCGGGAGGGGCCTCCTACGAGCAGTACTTC. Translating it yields CASRLAGGASYEQYF.